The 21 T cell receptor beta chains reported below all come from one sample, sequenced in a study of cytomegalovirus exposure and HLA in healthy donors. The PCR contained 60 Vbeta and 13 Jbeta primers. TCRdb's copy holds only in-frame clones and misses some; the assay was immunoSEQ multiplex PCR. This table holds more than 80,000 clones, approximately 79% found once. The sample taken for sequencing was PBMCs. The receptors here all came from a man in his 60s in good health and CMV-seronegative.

CDR3 nucleotides: TGTGCCAGCAGTTACTCAATCAGGGCGCGTGAAGCTTTCTTT. It translates to CASSYSIRAREAFF. The chain employs TRBV6-5 and TRBJ1-1; a weak D match, TRBD1 (5 bases). Trimming removed 0 bases at V and 7 bases at J, with 12 bases between. Germline V gene lookup returns CDR1 MNHEY and CDR2 SVGAGI. This CDR3 comprises 14 residues.

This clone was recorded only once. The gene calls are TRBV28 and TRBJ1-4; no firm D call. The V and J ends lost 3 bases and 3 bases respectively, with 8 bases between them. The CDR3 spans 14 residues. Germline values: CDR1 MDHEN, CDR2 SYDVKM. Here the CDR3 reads CASSFAGSNEKLFF. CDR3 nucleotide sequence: TGTGCCAGCAGTTTTGCGGGTTCTAATGAAAAACTGTTTTTT.

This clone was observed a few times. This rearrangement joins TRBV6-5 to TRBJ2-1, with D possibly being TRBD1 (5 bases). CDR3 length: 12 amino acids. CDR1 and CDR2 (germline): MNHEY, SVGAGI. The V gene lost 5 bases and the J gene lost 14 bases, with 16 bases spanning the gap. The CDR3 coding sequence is TGTGCCAGCAGTCCGATCCAGGGATTGAAGTTCTTC. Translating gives CASSPIQGLKFF.

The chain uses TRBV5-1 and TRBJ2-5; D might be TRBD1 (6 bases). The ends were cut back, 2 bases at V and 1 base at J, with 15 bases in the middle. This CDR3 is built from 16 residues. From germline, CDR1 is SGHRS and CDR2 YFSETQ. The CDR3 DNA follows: TGCGCCAGCAGCTTAACTCGGACAGCTCTCCAAGAGACCCAGTACTTC. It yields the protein CASSLTRTALQETQYF.

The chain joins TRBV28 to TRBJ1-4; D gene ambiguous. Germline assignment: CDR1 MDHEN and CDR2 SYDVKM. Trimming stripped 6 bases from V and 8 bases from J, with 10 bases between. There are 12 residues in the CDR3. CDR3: CASRLREEKLFF. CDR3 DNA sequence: TGTGCCAGCAGATTGAGGGAAGAAAAACTGTTTTTT.

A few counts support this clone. DNA of the CDR3: TGCGCCAGCAGCCCGACAGGGAACACCGGGGAGCTGTTTTTT. Translated, it gives CASSPTGNTGELFF. V is TRBV5-1 and J is TRBJ2-2; possible D gene TRBD1, 6 bases. Trimming cost V 4 bases and J 1 base, with 8 bases left between them. CDR3 size: 14 residues. CDR1 is SGHRS, CDR2 YFSETQ, per germline.

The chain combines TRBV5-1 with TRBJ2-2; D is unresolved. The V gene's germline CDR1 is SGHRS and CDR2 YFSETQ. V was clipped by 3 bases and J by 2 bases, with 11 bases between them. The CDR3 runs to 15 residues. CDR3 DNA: TGCGCCAGCAGCTCCCCGACTGGAAACACCGGGGAGCTGTTTTTT. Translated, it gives CASSSPTGNTGELFF.

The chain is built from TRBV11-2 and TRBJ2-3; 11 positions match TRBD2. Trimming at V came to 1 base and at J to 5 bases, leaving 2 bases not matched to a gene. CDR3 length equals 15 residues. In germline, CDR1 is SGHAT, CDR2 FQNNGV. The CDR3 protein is CASSLALAGEDTQYF. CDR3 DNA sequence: TGTGCCAGCAGCTTAGCACTAGCGGGGGAAGATACGCAGTATTTT.

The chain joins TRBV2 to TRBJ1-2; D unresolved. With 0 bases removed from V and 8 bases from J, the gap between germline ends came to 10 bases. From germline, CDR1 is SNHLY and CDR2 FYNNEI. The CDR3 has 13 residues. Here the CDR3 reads CASSEALRAGYTF. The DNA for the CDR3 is TGTGCCAGCAGTGAAGCGCTCCGTGCGGGCTACACCTTC.

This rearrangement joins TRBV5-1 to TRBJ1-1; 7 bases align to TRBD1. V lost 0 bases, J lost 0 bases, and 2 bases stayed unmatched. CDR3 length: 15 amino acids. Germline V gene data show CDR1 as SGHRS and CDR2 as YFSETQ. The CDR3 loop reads CASSLAGQMNTEAFF. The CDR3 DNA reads TGCGCCAGCAGCTTGGCGGGACAGATGAACACTGAAGCTTTCTTT.

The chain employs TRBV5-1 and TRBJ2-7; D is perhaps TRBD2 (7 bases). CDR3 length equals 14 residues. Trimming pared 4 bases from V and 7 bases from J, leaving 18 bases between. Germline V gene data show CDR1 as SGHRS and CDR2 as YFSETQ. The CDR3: CASSPRGAPVEQYF. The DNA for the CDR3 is TGCGCCAGCAGCCCACGGGGGGCGCCGGTTGAGCAGTACTTC.

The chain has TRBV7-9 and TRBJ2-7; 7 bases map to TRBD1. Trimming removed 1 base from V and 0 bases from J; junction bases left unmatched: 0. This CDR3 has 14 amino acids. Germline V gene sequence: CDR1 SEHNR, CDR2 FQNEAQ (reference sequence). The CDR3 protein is CASSLGDSSYEQYV. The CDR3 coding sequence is TGTGCCAGCAGCTTAGGGGACAGCTCCTACGAGCAGTACGTC.

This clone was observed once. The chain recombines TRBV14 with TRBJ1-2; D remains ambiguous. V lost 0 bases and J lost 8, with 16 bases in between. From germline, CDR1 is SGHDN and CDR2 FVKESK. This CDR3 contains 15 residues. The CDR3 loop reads CASSQDHRFSVGYTF. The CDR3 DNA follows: TGTGCCAGCAGCCAAGATCATCGGTTTTCGGTGGGCTACACCTTC. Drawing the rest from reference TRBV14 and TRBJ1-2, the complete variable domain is EAGVTQFPSHSVIEKGQTVTLRCDPISGHDNLYWYRRVMGKEIKFLLHFVKESKQDESGMPNNRFLAERTGGTYSTLKVQPAELEDSGVYFCASSQDHRFSVGYTFGSGTRLTVV.

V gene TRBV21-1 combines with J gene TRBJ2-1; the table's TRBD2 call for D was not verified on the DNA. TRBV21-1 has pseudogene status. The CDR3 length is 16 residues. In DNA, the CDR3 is TGTGCCAGCAGCGGCTCACAGCGGGGTACCTACAATGAGCAGTTCTTC. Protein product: CASSGSQRGTYNEQFF.

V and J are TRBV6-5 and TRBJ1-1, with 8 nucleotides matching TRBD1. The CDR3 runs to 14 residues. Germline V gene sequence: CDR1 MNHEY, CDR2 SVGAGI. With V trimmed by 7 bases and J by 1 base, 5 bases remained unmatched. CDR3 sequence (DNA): TGTGCCAGCACCCGAGACAGGGGGAACACTGAAGCTTTCTTT. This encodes CASTRDRGNTEAFF.

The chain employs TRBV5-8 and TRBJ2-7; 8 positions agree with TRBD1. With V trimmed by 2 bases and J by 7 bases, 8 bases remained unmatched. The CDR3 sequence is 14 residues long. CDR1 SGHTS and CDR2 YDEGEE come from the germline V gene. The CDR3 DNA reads TGTGCCAGCAGCTTCAGGGGGCTCGATCAAGAGCAGTACTTC. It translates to CASSFRGLDQEQYF.

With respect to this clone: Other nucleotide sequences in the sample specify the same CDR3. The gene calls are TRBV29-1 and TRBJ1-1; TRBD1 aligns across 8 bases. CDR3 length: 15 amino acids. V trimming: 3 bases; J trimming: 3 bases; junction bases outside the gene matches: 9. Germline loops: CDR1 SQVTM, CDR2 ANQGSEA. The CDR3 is CSVEDRGRGHTEAFF. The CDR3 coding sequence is TGCAGCGTTGAGGATAGGGGCAGGGGGCACACTGAAGCTTTCTTT.

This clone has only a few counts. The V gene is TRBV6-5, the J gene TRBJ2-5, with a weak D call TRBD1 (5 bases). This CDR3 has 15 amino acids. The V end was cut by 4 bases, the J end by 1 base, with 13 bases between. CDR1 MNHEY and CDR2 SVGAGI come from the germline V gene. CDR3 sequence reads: CASSLAGYPQETQYF. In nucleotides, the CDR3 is TGTGCCAGCAGTTTAGCAGGGTATCCCCAAGAGACCCAGTACTTC.

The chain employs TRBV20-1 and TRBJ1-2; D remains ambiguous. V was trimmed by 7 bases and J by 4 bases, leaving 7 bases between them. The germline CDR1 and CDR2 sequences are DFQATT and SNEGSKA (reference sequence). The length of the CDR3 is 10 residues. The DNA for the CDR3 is TGCAGTGTCTTTTCCTATGGCTACACCTTC. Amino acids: CSVFSYGYTF.

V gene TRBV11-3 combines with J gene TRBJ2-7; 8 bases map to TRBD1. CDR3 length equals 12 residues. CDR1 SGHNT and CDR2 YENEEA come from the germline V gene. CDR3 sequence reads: CASSLARTGKNV. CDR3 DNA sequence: TGTGCCAGCAGCTTAGCGAGGACAGGGAAAAACGTC.

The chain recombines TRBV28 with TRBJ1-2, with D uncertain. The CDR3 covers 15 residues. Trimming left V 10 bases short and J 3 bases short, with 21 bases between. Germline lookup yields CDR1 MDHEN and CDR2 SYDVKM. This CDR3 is CATNEPGLSDYGYTF. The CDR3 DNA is TGTGCCACCAACGAACCGGGATTAAGTGACTATGGCTACACCTTC.